This entry is about one TCR beta chain. Its antigen remains unidentified. The germline V and J ends were trimmed by 4 bases and 7 bases, with 8 bases remaining between them. The germline gives CDR1 SQVTM, CDR2 ANQGSEA. The CDR3 runs 11 residues. These memory T cells were uncultured and sequenced directly after ex vivo isolation. The table came from immunoSEQ multiplex PCR; TCRdb's copy has only in-frame clones and leaves some out. The sample contains 20,000 or so clones, around 86% of which appear only once. This sample stems from a study of CD4 T cell repertoires in COVID-19. General study points: SARS-CoV and/or HKU1 spike cultures shared between roughly 6 and 28% of SARS-CoV-2 clonotypes.

The clonotype was recovered from a human donor who had COVID-19. Material: central memory CD4+ T cells from blood, obtained before the COVID-19 pandemic. The rearrangement links TRBV29-1 to TRBJ2-1, with a weak D call TRBD2 (5 bases). The CDR3 is CSVAEANEQFF. DNA for the CDR3: TGCAGCGTTGCGGAGGCAAATGAGCAGTTCTTC.